This T cell receptor (beta chain) derives from a study of cytomegalovirus exposure and HLA in healthy donors (dated by TCRdb to 2017 to 2019). In terms of the full investigation: An earlier analysis of more than 550 of the donors reported under 300 Gb of sequence data and 95 million to 130 million unique TCR beta sequences obtained from about 179 million T cells. Several DR-DQ haplotypes were handled as single units for association and clustering because linkage in the cohort was strong. To predict cytomegalovirus infection status, the study brought together high-throughput TCR immunosequencing, statistical association of individual TCRs with disease status, and machine learning. All discovery cohort repertoires had been generated using a single sequencing platform. In a later genetic analysis, genome-wide SNP genotypes for about 65% of the roughly 700 donors were used, and that subset was treated as a discovery cohort. A later analysis re-analyzed previously published TCR beta repertoires from 600 to 850 donors and added high-resolution HLA genotyping to study TCR occurrence patterns. Donor age, sex, ethnicity and CMV serostatus were collected together with the repertoire data. To decide whether each TCR beta V gene segment behaved as functional or pseudogenic, an earlier analysis of nearly 600 of the donors relied on high-throughput TCR beta sequencing. The study used immunosequencing to profile the T cell repertoires of 670 or so subjects and linked those repertoires to cytomegalovirus serostatus. The study aimed to test whether signatures of past pathogen exposure could be identified by cataloging public T cell receptors. Rather than using new phenotypic data, the later analysis identified candidate immune exposures from TCR beta sequences and from how often those sequences occurred across donors. An early release covering around 630 HLA-typed donors comprised approximately 290 gigabases of sequencing data and about 90 million unique TCR sequences. Typing coverage varied by locus: roughly 629-640 donors for A, B, C, DRB1 and DQB1; approximately 500 for DQA1; about 600 for DPA1; about 450 for DPB1. On average, roughly 250,000 unique TCR beta nucleotide sequences were sequenced per donor among several hundred genotyped donors of the cohort, with around 19% of those sequences being non-productive. Besides the first cohort of roughly 640 subjects, a separate validation cohort made up of about 120 different subjects was used. Of the roughly 400 genotyped donors, approximately 80% fell in the genetic ancestry cluster associated with self-reported Caucasian donors. HLA typing covered class I and class II loci at four-digit resolution.

The CDR3 spans 14 residues, from the cysteine through the phenylalanine. Of all the DNA, just the CDR3 is kept, 42 bases in frame from base 1. CDR1 and CDR2 are drawn from the germline V gene: SGHRS, YFSETQ. V is pruned by 3 bases and J by 5 bases, leaving 7 bases of the junction without a gene match. Libraries were constructed by the immunoSEQ multiplex PCR assay. A mixture of 60 forward primers for TCR Vbeta segments and 13 reverse primers for TCR Jbeta segments was used in the multiplex PCR. Amplification of the CDR3 region of rearranged TCR beta genes was performed with a multiplex PCR assay on genomic DNA. Amplified TCR beta libraries were sequenced as 87-base-pair reads on the Illumina HiSeq System. As for the authors' bioinformatics: A later analysis counted some 80 million unique TCR beta chains across the 550 to 750 repertoires, and about 10 million of these chains were shared by at least two donors. Raw reads were error-corrected and collapsed into unique sequences by a nearest-neighbor algorithm in which closely related sequences were merged to remove PCR and sequencing errors. Alignment of CDR3 sequences to IMGT reference sequences was used to assign V, D and J gene segments. Each retained sequence needed at least a six-nucleotide match to both a V gene segment and a J gene segment. Rearrangements were classified as productive when the CDR3 lacked stop codons and remained in frame with V and J, and all other rearrangements were classified as non-productive. Following IMGT convention, CDR3 was defined as the stretch from the second conserved V-encoded cysteine to the conserved J-encoded phenylalanine. The earlier analysis of some 550 of the donors excluded any sequence lacking an unambiguous match to a single V gene segment. In an earlier analysis of 450 to 750 of the donors, a V segment was called functional when productive rearrangements were above 56.7%, and segregating when the standard deviation between donors exceeded 5%. To diagnose cytomegalovirus status from the catalog of TCR beta chain sequences, a statistical classification framework was built. In a later analysis, TCR nucleotide sequences were compared against IMGT/GENE-DB human TR gene sequences so that V and J genes could be assigned. The TCRdist pipeline was used in a later analysis to assign CDR3 sequences and most-parsimonious VDJ recombination scenarios. A later analysis defined each TCR beta chain by its CDR3 amino acid sequence plus V-gene family, and excluded reads lacking a unique V-gene family. As a way to deal with suspected cross-contamination and a sequencing artifact, a later analysis dropped approximately 570 nucleotide sequences that were highly shared and had low generation probability. In a later analysis, a clonal expansion index for each public chain was calculated from normalized within-repertoire ranks of inferred template counts. In a later analysis, generation probabilities were computed using a VDJ recombination model fitted to out-of-frame rearrangements, and the results were checked against IGoR. Hypergeometric tests were used in a later analysis to score TCR-TCR, TCR-HLA and TCR-CMV co-occurrence, with a repertoire-size bias correction applied to the TCR pairs. In a later analysis, false discovery rates were estimated by permuting HLA or CMV assignments 20 times. In a later analysis, co-occurring TCRs were grouped using DBSCAN, and TCRdist sequence similarity was added for clustering within HLA-allele-positive subsets. Repertoires with fewer than 30,000 or more than 120,000 public chains were left out of co-occurrence clustering, as were about 5 repertoires with anomalous nucleotide sharing. As stored in TCRdb, this immuneACCESS dataset retains in-frame rearrangements with V and J assigned. A fraction of the clones does not appear; measured against another copy, unresolved V genes explain less than half of the discrepancy, and the remainder lacks a known reason. The DNA gave D and trimming, while V, J and clone size come from that table. The sample data list about 130,000 clones, and approximately 60% of these were observed just once. 2% to 3% of the sample lies in the top ten.

As to this clone: Its antigen is unknown. No much larger clone is present one base from it, and per-base qualities are unavailable.

The paper's findings and limits, for the study overall: A further reported finding was that TCR beta sequences accurately predicted the HLA-A and HLA-B alleles for most subjects in the first cohort. Some IMGT-functional V segments, including TRBV6-2 and TRBV6-3, could not be distinguished by the 87-base-pair reads and were therefore excluded. Cytomegalovirus status was reported to be diagnosed by the classifier with high specificity and sensitivity in both the original and validation cohorts. An earlier analysis of approximately 590 of the donors showed that most TCR beta V segments appeared in productive rearrangements either about 87% or about 30% of the time, which broadly matched IMGT annotations. Roughly uniform sequencing depth across donors was assumed in presence/absence analyses, although this assumption may not hold. According to a later analysis, TCR association rates differed among HLA loci, with DRB1 alleles showing the most associated TCRs and HLA-C alleles showing the fewest. Three of the identified cytomegalovirus-associated TCR beta chains were confirmed in vitro to be specific for cytomegalovirus antigens. V-gene and J-gene trimming of TCR beta chains was associated with a missense DCLRE1C variant in a later genetic analysis, and the association was replicated in an independent cohort. The sequencing pipeline was judged likely to have produced a cluster of highly shared sequence variants as a technical artifact. Most TCR sequences were observed very rarely across donors, whereas some public TCRs were present in many individuals. The authors suggested that the approach could potentially be generalized to other disease states and immunological phenotypes. In this cohort, only TCR beta chains were sequenced, and detectable features were limited by the absence of alpha or paired-chain data. Because some donors lacked HLA typing at each locus, the association tests relied only on the typed subset. A later analysis found that HLA-associated TCR beta chains were more clonally expanded and had lower generation probabilities than equally common non-associated chains. Linkage disequilibrium might explain the correlated functional status among segregating V segments, but an unknown experimental factor could not be ruled out. The study listed approximately 150 TCR beta chains as associated with cytomegalovirus. Most CMV-associated TCR beta chains appeared to be HLA-restricted in a later analysis, and the HLA associations seemed to be driven largely by CMV exposure. Because counts were too low, roughly 16 rarely observed V segments, including chromosome 9 orphons, were left out of the earlier analysis of roughly 600 of the donors. In a later genetic analysis, fewer N-insertions in productive TCRs were reported among donors in an Asian-associated ancestry cluster than the 666-donor mean. Strong co-occurrence of HLA alleles, especially DR and DQ, made assigning TCR associations to individual alleles difficult. The only immune exposure information available for the cohort was CMV serostatus. Several of the top co-occurrence clusters appeared to be linked to parvovirus B19, influenza, CMV and Epstein-Barr virus, according to a later analysis. Specific HLA alleles were associated with 15,000 to 20,000 TCR beta sequences at a false discovery rate of 0.05 in a later analysis.

In total, around 600 healthy bone marrow donors made up the cohort. Cohort members were all nominally healthy when sampled, although unrecorded immune exposures were likely present. The donor tested CMV seronegative and was one of the 352 seronegative cohort members. Every donor gave a peripheral blood sample, and the peripheral blood mononuclear cells from that sample were used for TCR beta sequencing. Genomic DNA was extracted from the blood cell samples with the Qiagen DNeasy Blood Extraction Kit. Sequencing input: PBMCs. The rearranged segments are TRBV5-1 and TRBJ2-5; TRBD1 agrees with 7 junctional bases. This receptor was taken from a woman between 35 and 50 years old in good health and CMV-seronegative. The CDR3 region: CASSSTTGRETQYF. The bases are TGCGCCAGCAGCTCAACGACAGGGCGGGAGACCCAGTACTTC.